Reported below is one TCR beta chain. This sample stems from a study of technical replicates of blood from several donors. Profiling relied on immunoSEQ multiplex PCR, and the TCRdb table lists in-frame clones only, not all of them. The table shows around 62,000 clones, with 95% to 98% occurring only once. The sequenced sample was T cells isolated from PBMCs. This TCR was recovered from a human donor in good health.

DNA for the CDR3: TGCGCCAGCAGCTTGGAGGCTGCGGACTACCTAGAGCAGTTCTTC. Translation: CASSLEAADYLEQFF. The chain uses TRBV5-1 and TRBJ2-1; the D gene is possibly TRBD2 (6 bases). Germline V gene sequence: CDR1 SGHRS, CDR2 YFSETQ. The germline V and J ends were trimmed by 0 bases and 10 bases, with 17 bases remaining between them. This CDR3 spans 15 amino acids.